This T cell receptor beta chain is drawn from a study of beta chain features in type 1 diabetes. The study reverse transcribed the entire isolated RNA, so it sequenced expressed TCRB transcripts. Sequencing used immunoSEQ multiplex PCR; TCRdb keeps in-frame clones, though not all of them. The sample records over 150,000 clones, over 6% being singletons. Study outcomes and limitations: Shorter TCRB CDR3s, moderately but significantly so, marked every one of the four CD4+ subsets in Type 1 diabetes patients.

The sample holds a few counts of this clone. Its cognate antigen is unknown. The CDR3 is 18 residues long. Germline V lookup: CDR1 MDHEN, CDR2 SYDVKM. V gave up 1 base and J gave up 2 bases; unmatched junction bases: 5. This clonotype was sampled from a man aged 18 to 29 with type 1 diabetes. The chain employs TRBV28 and TRBJ2-6; TRBD1 aligns across 10 bases. The specimen sequenced was central memory CD4+ T cells from blood. The CDR3 nucleotides read TGTGCCAGCAGTTTATCTCGGACAGGGGGAGCTGGGGCCAACGTCCTGACTTTC. This sequence encodes CASSLSRTGGAGANVLTF.